One sample yielded the 27 T cell receptor beta chains listed below, sequenced in a study of shared clonotypes between healthy human individuals. TCRdb keeps only in-frame clones here, not all; method: immunoSEQ multiplex PCR. Among about 600,000 clones listed, 97% were seen once. The source material was naive CD4+ T cells sorted from blood. Subset: CD45RA+ positively selected. The receptors shown here come from a woman younger than 45 in good health.

The V and J genes are TRBV5-1 and TRBJ2-1, with 10 bases fitting TRBD2. The CDR3 has 16 amino acids. Germline CDR1 and CDR2: SGHRS and YFSETQ. Unmatched junction bases numbered 10, after V lost 2 bases and J lost 8 bases. This CDR3 reads CASSFLAGAQGDEQFF. CDR3 in DNA: TGCGCCAGCAGCTTTCTAGCGGGAGCACAGGGCGATGAGCAGTTCTTC.

In nucleotides, the CDR3 is TGTGCCACCAGCAGAGATCGGATACGTTGGGGGACTAGCGGGAAGGGCCGCGAGCAGTACTTC. Residues: CATSRDRIRWGTSGKGREQYF. The rearrangement uses TRBV15 and TRBJ2-7; 13 positions agree with TRBD2. The CDR3 extends over 21 amino acids. Germline values: CDR1 LNHNV, CDR2 YYDKDF (reference sequence). The trim removed 0 bases at V and 6 bases at J, leaving 20 bases unmatched. The full variable domain, with the rest looked up from reference TRBV15 and TRBJ2-7, is DAMVIQNPRYQVTQFGKPVTLSCSQTLNHNVMYWYQQKSSQAPKLLFHYYDKDFNNEADTPDNFQSRRPNTSFCFLDIRSPGLGDTAMYLCATSRDRIRWGTSGKGREQYFGPGTRLTVT.

The rearrangement links TRBV19 to TRBJ2-1; maybe TRBD1 (5 bases). The CDR3 sequence is 16 residues long. CDR1 is LNHDA and CDR2 is SQIVND in the germline V gene (reference sequence). Trimming removed 3 bases at V and 5 bases at J, with 17 bases between. CDR3 nucleotide sequence: TGTGCCAGTAGTATTGGGGCCTCCGCTCGCCACAATGAGCAGTTCTTC. It specifies CASSIGASARHNEQFF.

The gene calls are TRBV6-1 and TRBJ2-1; TRBD2 aligns across 7 bases. The CDR3 extends over 12 amino acids. From germline, CDR1 is MNHNS and CDR2 SASEGT. The J segment lost 4 bases and the V segment lost 6 bases, leaving 0 bases of the junction unmatched. The CDR3 protein is CASRGGYNEQFF. Written as DNA, the CDR3 is TGTGCCAGCAGGGGAGGGTACAATGAGCAGTTCTTC.

This clone has only one observation. Other DNA sequences in this sample translate to the same CDR3. This chain connects TRBV28 to TRBJ1-6; D gene uncertain. The CDR3 consists of 13 residues. V was pared by 5 bases and J by 3 bases, with 5 bases between. Germline V gives CDR1 MDHEN, CDR2 SYDVKM. CDR3 nucleotides: TGTGCCAGCAGTCTGGACTATAATTCACCCCTCCACTTT. Its protein is CASSLDYNSPLHF.

J is TRBJ2-3 and V is TRBV6-5; D might be TRBD2 (6 bases). CDR1 is MNHEY and CDR2 is SVGAGI in the germline V gene. V lost 2 bases, J lost 1 base, and 10 bases lay in between. CDR3 length: 15 residues. The CDR3: CASSYLASRTDTQYF. The CDR3 region has the DNA TGTGCCAGCAGTTACCTAGCGTCACGCACAGATACGCAGTATTTT.

The J gene is TRBJ2-1, the V gene TRBV28, with 9 bases identical to TRBD2. Germline trimming cut 2 bases from V and 15 bases from J; bases unmatched to any gene: 5. Germline V gives CDR1 MDHEN, CDR2 SYDVKM. The CDR3 loop spans 12 amino acids. The CDR3 here is CASSLPAGGRFF. The DNA for the CDR3 is TGTGCCAGCAGTTTACCTGCGGGAGGGCGGTTCTTC.

The rearrangement uses TRBV7-9 and TRBJ2-3, with 9 nucleotides matching TRBD2. J was trimmed by 5 bases and V by 4 bases; bases with no gene match: 10. The length of the CDR3 is 16 residues. Germline CDR1 SEHNR, CDR2 FQNEAQ (reference sequence). The CDR3, as DNA: TGTGCCAGCAGCTCCATTAGCGGGAGTCCGGGAGATACGCAGTATTTT. Protein product: CASSSISGSPGDTQYF.

CDR3 region: CASSRDRGLTGELFF. CDR3 nucleotide sequence: TGTGCCAGTAGTAGGGACAGGGGATTGACCGGGGAGCTGTTTTTT. This chain connects TRBV19 to TRBJ2-2; 10 bases align to TRBD1. Trimming removed 4 bases from V and 5 bases from J; junction bases left unmatched: 4. Germline V lookup: CDR1 LNHDA, CDR2 SQIVND (reference sequence). The CDR3 consists of 15 residues.

The CDR3 DNA sequence: TGTGCCAGCAGCTTAGGACAATTAGGCGAGCAGTACTTC. Its protein is CASSLGQLGEQYF. The chain has TRBV7-2 and TRBJ2-7, with D uncertain. The ends were cut back, 1 base at V and 6 bases at J, with 10 bases in the middle. This CDR3 has 13 amino acids. Germline CDR1 SGHTA, CDR2 FQGNSA.

V and J are TRBV10-2 and TRBJ1-1; no firm D call. In germline, CDR1 is WSHSY, CDR2 SAAADI. The CDR3 covers 11 residues. Deletions cut 10 bases from V and 6 bases from J, with 12 bases between. The CDR3 DNA sequence: TGCGCCACCAAACGGGAGTCTGAAGCTTTCTTT. Protein product: CATKRESEAFF.

The chain carries TRBV30 and TRBJ2-1; 9 bases line up with TRBD1. The CDR3 is 15 amino acids. Germline values: CDR1 GTSNPN, CDR2 SVGIG (reference sequence). With 1 base clipped from V and 1 base from J, the junction kept 2 bases outside the gene matches. CDR3 in DNA: TGTGCCTGGAGTGACGGACAGGGGTCCTACAATGAGCAGTTCTTC. It yields the protein CAWSDGQGSYNEQFF.

The genes are TRBV7-2 and TRBJ2-1; TRBD1 matches 9 bases. Looked up from germline, CDR1 is SGHTA and CDR2 is FQGNSA. J lost 5 bases, V lost 4 bases, and 9 bases had no gene match. This CDR3 is built from 16 residues. CDR3 nucleotide sequence: TGTGCCAGCAGCTCACGTGCCGGGACAGGGAACAATGAGCAGTTCTTC. Translating gives CASSSRAGTGNNEQFF.

The chain has TRBV19 and TRBJ1-2, with 9 bases that match TRBD1. The germline gives CDR1 LNHDA, CDR2 SQIVND (reference sequence). CDR3 length: 15 residues. V shed 3 bases and J 6 bases; nucleotides not matched to a gene: 8. The CDR3 protein is CASSILGQGSDGYTF. DNA of the CDR3: TGTGCCAGTAGTATTCTGGGACAGGGAAGTGATGGCTACACCTTC.

The chain recombines TRBV7-9 with TRBJ2-2; D gene ambiguous. The germline gives CDR1 SEHNR, CDR2 FQNEAQ (reference sequence). This CDR3 is 11 amino acids long. V lost 1 base and J lost 9, with 3 bases in between. Written as DNA, the CDR3 is TGTGCCAGCAGCTTAGGCCGGGAGCTGTTTTTT. Its translation: CASSLGRELFF.

The chain joins TRBV19 to TRBJ2-3; 11 bases are shared with TRBD2. Trimming cost V 6 bases and J 2 bases; bases outside gene matches: 10. CDR1 and CDR2 from the germline V gene are LNHDA and SQIVND (reference sequence). The CDR3 is made up of 17 amino acids. The CDR3, as DNA: TGTGCCAGTAGCCAAACCGGGACTAGCGGATACACAGATACGCAGTATTTT. Protein sequence: CASSQTGTSGYTDTQYF.

The table lists this clone with a count of one. The CDR3 loop is CASSPTLAGGPSGTDTQYF. The CDR3 DNA is TGCGCCAGCAGCCCTACTCTAGCGGGAGGGCCCTCGGGCACAGATACGCAGTATTTT. The V and J genes are TRBV5-1 and TRBJ2-3, with 12 bases lining up with TRBD2. The CDR3 loop spans 19 amino acids. V shed 4 bases, J shed 1 base, and the junction held 13 bases outside the gene matches. Germline CDR1 SGHRS, CDR2 YFSETQ.

The chain is built from TRBV10-3 and TRBJ2-7; D uncertain. This CDR3 is built from 12 residues. V lost 3 bases and J lost 3, with 6 bases in between. The germline V gene has CDR1 ENHRY and CDR2 SYGVKD. CDR3 region: CAISEWGYEQYF. Written as DNA, the CDR3 is TGTGCCATCAGTGAATGGGGCTACGAGCAGTACTTC.

V and J are TRBV4-2 and TRBJ2-5, with 7 bases fitting TRBD2. This CDR3 comprises 16 residues. Germline CDR1 reads LGHNA; CDR2 reads YNFKEQ. V shed 4 bases and J 5 bases; nucleotides not matched to a gene: 13. The CDR3 nucleotides read TGTGCCAGCAGCCCGAGCGGGACGTCCCGGCGGGAGACCCAGTACTTC. Protein: CASSPSGTSRRETQYF.

This chain joins TRBV19 and TRBJ2-5; 8 nucleotides align to TRBD2. Germline trimming cut 5 bases from V and 1 base from J; bases unmatched to any gene: 3. This CDR3 has 14 residues. Germline CDR1 LNHDA, CDR2 SQIVND (reference sequence). Here the CDR3 reads CASSGSGGQETQYF. CDR3 nucleotide sequence: TGTGCCAGTAGTGGCAGCGGGGGCCAAGAGACCCAGTACTTC.

The genes are TRBV28 and TRBJ1-4, with D unresolved. This CDR3 comprises 12 residues. Germline-derived CDR1 and CDR2 are MDHEN and SYDVKM. The V end lost 5 bases, the J end lost 5 bases, and 6 bases lay between the germline ends. The CDR3 DNA reads TGTGCCAGCAGTATCCTAAATGAAAAACTGTTTTTT. As protein: CASSILNEKLFF.

V gene TRBV10-3 combines with J gene TRBJ2-7, with TRBD1 identical over 12 bases. Germline CDR1 is ENHRY and CDR2 is SYGVKD. The length of the CDR3 is 16 residues. Trimming at V came to 6 bases and at J to 7 bases, leaving 13 bases not matched to a gene. The CDR3: CAISTREGTGGKEQYF. The CDR3 DNA follows: TGTGCCATCAGCACCAGAGAAGGGACAGGGGGCAAAGAGCAGTACTTC.

The rearrangement joins TRBV19 to TRBJ1-2, with TRBD1 matching 8 bases. The CDR3 contains 15 residues. Germline trimming cut 5 bases from V and 3 bases from J; bases unmatched to any gene: 8. Germline V gene data show CDR1 as LNHDA and CDR2 as SQIVND (reference sequence). In DNA, the CDR3 is TGTGCCAGTAGTTCGCAGGGGGCAGTTGACTATGGCTACACCTTC. It specifies CASSSQGAVDYGYTF.

The V and J genes are TRBV5-6 and TRBJ2-7; 8 nucleotides line up with TRBD1. Germline CDR1 is SGHDT and CDR2 is YYEEEE. The CDR3 has 14 amino acids. With 7 bases clipped from V and 5 bases from J, the junction kept 11 bases outside the gene matches. CDR3 in amino acids: CASVGQGLSHEQYF. The CDR3 bases are TGTGCCAGCGTTGGACAGGGCTTGTCCCACGAGCAGTACTTC.

V gene TRBV7-9 combines with J gene TRBJ2-3; D possibly matches TRBD1 or TRBD2 (6 bases each). The CDR3 has 17 residues. The germline V and J ends were trimmed by 5 bases and 4 bases, with 22 bases remaining between them. The germline V gene has CDR1 SEHNR and CDR2 FQNEAQ (reference sequence). CDR3 sequence: CASSLPRELRGADTQYF. The CDR3 DNA sequence: TGTGCCAGCAGCCTACCACGCGAGCTAAGGGGGGCAGATACGCAGTATTTT.

The chain recombines TRBV5-1 with TRBJ1-1; 10 nucleotides line up with TRBD1. V lost 0 bases and J lost 6; bases outside the gene matches: 11. Germline assignment: CDR1 SGHRS and CDR2 YFSETQ. This CDR3 contains 17 residues. This CDR3 is CASSLALGQGVEAEAFF. In DNA form, the CDR3 reads TGCGCCAGCAGCTTGGCCCTCGGACAGGGGGTTGAGGCTGAAGCTTTCTTT. The full variable domain, in which reference TRBV5-1 and TRBJ1-1 provide the parts outside the CDR3, is KAGVTQTPRYLIKTRGQQVTLSCSPISGHRSVSWYQQTPGQGLQFLFEYFSETQRNKGNFPGRFSGRQFSNSRSEMNVSTLELGDSALYLCASSLALGQGVEAEAFFGQGTRLTVV.

The rearrangement uses TRBV5-1 and TRBJ2-7, with 11 bases fitting TRBD1. This CDR3 spans 15 amino acids. The ends lost 4 bases at V and 5 bases at J; junction bases unmatched: 8. Germline V gives CDR1 SGHRS, CDR2 YFSETQ. The CDR3 here is CASSRSGQGVHEQYF. The DNA of the CDR3 is TGCGCCAGCAGCCGATCGGGACAGGGGGTCCACGAGCAGTACTTC. The whole variable domain, filled in from reference TRBV5-1 and TRBJ2-7, reads KAGVTQTPRYLIKTRGQQVTLSCSPISGHRSVSWYQQTPGQGLQFLFEYFSETQRNKGNFPGRFSGRQFSNSRSEMNVSTLELGDSALYLCASSRSGQGVHEQYFGPGTRLTVT.